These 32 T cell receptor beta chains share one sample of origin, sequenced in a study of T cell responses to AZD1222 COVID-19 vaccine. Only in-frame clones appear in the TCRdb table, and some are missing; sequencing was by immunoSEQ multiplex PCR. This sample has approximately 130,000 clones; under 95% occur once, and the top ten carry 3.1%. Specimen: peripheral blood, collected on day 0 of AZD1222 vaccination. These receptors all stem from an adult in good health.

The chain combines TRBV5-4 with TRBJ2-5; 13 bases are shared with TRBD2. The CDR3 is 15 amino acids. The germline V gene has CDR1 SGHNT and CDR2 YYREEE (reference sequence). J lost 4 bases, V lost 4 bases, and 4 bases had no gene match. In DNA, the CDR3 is TGTGCCAGCAGCCCGGGGACTAGCGGGATAGAGACCCAGTACTTC. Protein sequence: CASSPGTSGIETQYF.

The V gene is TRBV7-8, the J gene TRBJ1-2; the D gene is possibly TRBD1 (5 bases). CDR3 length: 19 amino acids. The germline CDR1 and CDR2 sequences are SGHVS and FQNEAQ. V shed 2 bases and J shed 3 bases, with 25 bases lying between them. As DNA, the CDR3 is TGTGCCAGCAGCTTAACGTGGGGTGGTGGCAGGGACTGGGACTATGGCTACACCTTC. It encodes CASSLTWGGGRDWDYGYTF. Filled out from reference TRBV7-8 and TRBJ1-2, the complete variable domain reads GAGVSQSPRYKVAKRGQDVALRCDPISGHVSLFWYQQALGQGPEFLTYFQNEAQLDKSGLPSDRFFAERPEGSVSTLKIQRTQQEDSAVYLCASSLTWGGGRDWDYGYTFGSGTRLTVV.

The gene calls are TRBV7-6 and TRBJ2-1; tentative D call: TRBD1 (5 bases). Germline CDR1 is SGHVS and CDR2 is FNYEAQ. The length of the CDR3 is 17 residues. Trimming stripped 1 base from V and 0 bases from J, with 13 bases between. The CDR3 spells CASSLGLGPSSYNEQFF. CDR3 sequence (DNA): TGTGCCAGCAGCTTAGGGCTGGGGCCGAGCTCCTACAATGAGCAGTTCTTC.

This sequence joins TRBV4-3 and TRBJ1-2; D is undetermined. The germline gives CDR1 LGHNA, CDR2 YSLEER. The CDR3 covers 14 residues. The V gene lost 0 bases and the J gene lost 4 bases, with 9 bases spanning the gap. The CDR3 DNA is TGCGCCAGCAGCCAAGATTTGGCAGTCTATGGCTACACCTTC. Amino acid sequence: CASSQDLAVYGYTF.

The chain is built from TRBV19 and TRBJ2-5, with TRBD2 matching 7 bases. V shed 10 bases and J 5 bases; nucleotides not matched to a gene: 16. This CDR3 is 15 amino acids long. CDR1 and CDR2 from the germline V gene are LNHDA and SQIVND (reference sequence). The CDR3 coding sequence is TGTGCCACTTCGATTGCAGGGAGGGCCGTGGAGACCCAGTACTTC. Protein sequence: CATSIAGRAVETQYF.

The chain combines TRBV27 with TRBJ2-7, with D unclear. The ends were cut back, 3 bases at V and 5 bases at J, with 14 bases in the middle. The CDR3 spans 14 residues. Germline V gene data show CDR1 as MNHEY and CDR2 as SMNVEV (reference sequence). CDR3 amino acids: CASSLVLDAHEQYF. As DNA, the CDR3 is TGTGCCAGCAGTTTGGTCCTAGACGCCCACGAGCAGTACTTC.

CDR3 amino acids: CASSLLLAGGNEQFF. CDR3 nucleotide sequence: TGTGCCAGCAGCTTGCTCCTAGCGGGGGGAAATGAGCAGTTCTTC. The chain combines TRBV5-5 with TRBJ2-1; 11 positions match TRBD2. V was clipped by 1 base and J by 7 bases; unmatched bases: 4. This CDR3 spans 15 amino acids. Germline V gives CDR1 SGHKS, CDR2 YYEKEE (reference sequence).

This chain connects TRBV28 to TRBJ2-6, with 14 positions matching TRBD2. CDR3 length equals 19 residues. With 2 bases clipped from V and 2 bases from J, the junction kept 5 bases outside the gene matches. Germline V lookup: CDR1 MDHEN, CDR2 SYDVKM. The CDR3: CASSLQGLAGVAGANVLTF. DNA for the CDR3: TGTGCCAGCAGTTTACAGGGACTAGCGGGAGTCGCTGGGGCCAACGTCCTGACTTTC.

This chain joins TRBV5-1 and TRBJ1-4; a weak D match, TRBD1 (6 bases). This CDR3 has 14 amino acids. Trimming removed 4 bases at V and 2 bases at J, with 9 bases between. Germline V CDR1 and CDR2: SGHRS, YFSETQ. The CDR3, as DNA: TGCGCCAGCAGCCAGGGGTTTACTAATGAAAAACTGTTTTTT. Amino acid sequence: CASSQGFTNEKLFF.

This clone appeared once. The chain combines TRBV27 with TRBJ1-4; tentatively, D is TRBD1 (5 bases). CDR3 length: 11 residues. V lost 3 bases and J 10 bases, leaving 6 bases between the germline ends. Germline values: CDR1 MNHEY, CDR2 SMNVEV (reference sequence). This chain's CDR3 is CASSFGGKLFF. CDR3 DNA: TGTGCCAGCAGTTTCGGGGGAAAACTGTTTTTT.

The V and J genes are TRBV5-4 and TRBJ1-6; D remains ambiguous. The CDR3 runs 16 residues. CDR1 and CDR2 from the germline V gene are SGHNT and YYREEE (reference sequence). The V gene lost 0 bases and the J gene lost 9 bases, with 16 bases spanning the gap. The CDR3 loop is CASSLAARERGSPLHF. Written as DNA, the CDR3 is TGTGCCAGCAGCTTGGCTGCCAGAGAACGGGGTTCACCCCTCCACTTT.

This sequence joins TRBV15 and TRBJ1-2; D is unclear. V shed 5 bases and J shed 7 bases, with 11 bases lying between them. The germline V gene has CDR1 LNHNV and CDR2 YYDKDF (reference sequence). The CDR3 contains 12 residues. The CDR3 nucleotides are TGTGCCACCAGCGGGATTCATTTTGGCTACACCTTC. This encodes CATSGIHFGYTF.

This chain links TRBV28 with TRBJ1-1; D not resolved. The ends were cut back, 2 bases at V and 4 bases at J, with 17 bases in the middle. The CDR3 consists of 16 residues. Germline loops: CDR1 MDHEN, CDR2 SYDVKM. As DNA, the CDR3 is TGTGCCAGCAGTTTACCCACGGGCTTAGGAGGCACTGAAGCTTTCTTT. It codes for CASSLPTGLGGTEAFF.

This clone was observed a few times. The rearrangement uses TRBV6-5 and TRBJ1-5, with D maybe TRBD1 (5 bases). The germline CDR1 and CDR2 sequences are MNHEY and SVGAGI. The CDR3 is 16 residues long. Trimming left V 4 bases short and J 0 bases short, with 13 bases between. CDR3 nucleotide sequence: TGTGCCAGCAGTTCCACCGGGGGAAATAGCAATCAGCCCCAGCATTTT. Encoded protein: CASSSTGGNSNQPQHF.

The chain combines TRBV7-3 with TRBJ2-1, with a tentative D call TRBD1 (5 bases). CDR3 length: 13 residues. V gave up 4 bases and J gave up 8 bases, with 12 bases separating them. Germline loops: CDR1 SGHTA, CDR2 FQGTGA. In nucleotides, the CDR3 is TGTGCCAGCAGCTCCACAGGTACCGATGAGCAGTTCTTC. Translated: CASSSTGTDEQFF.

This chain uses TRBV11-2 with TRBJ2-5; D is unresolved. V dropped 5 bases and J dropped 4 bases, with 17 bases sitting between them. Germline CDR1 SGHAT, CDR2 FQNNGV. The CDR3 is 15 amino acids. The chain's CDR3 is CASSPGGQVRETQYF. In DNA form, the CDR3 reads TGTGCCAGCAGCCCCGGTGGGCAGGTGAGAGAGACCCAGTACTTC. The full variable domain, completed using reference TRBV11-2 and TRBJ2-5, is EAGVAQSPRYKIIEKRQSVAFWCNPISGHATLYWYQQILGQGPKLLIQFQNNGVVDDSQLPKDRFSAERLKGVDSTLKIQPAKLEDSAVYLCASSPGGQVRETQYFGPGTRLLVL.

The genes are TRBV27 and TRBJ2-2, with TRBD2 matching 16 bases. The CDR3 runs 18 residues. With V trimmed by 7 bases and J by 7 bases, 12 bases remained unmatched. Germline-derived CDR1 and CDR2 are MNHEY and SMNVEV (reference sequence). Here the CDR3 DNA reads TGTGCCAGCACTTCGGGACTAGCGGGAGGGCCTGGGAACGGGGAGCTGTTTTTT. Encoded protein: CASTSGLAGGPGNGELFF.

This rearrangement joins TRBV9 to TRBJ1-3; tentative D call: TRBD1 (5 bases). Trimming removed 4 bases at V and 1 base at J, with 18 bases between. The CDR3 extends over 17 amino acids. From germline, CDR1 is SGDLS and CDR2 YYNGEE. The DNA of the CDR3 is TGTGCCAGCAGCCAAACTCATCAGGGAGGATCTGGAAACACCATATATTTT. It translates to CASSQTHQGGSGNTIYF.

The CDR3 DNA reads as TGTGCCAGCAGTTACGGCAAAGCGGCGAACACCGGGGAGCTGTTTTTT. Encoded protein: CASSYGKAANTGELFF. The genes are TRBV6-6 and TRBJ2-2, with a weak D call TRBD2 (5 bases). CDR3 length: 16 residues. Looked up from germline, CDR1 is MNHNY and CDR2 is SVGAGI (reference sequence). V shed 2 bases and J shed 0 bases, with 10 bases lying between them.

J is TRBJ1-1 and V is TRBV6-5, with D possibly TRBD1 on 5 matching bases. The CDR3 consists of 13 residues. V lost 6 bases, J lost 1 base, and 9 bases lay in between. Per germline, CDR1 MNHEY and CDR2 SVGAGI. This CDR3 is CASRRQQNTEAFF. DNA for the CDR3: TGTGCCAGCAGAAGACAGCAGAACACTGAAGCTTTCTTT.

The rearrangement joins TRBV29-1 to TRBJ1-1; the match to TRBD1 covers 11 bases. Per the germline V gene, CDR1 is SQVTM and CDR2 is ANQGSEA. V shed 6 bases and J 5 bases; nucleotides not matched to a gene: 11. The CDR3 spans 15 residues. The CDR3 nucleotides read TGCAGCGTGAGGCTTGGGACAGGGGGGCGAACTGAAGCTTTCTTT. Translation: CSVRLGTGGRTEAFF.

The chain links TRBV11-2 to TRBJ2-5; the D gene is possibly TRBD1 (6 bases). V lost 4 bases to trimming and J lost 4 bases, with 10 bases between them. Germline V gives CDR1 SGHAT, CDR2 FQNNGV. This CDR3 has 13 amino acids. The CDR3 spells CASSSTGLETQYF. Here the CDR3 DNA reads TGTGCCAGCAGCTCCACAGGGTTAGAGACCCAGTACTTC.

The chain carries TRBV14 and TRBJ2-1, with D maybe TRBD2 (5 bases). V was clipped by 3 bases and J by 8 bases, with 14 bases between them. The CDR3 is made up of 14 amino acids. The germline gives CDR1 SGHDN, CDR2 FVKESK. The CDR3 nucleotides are TGTGCCAGCAGCCAGGTTTGGGGAGTGGATGAGCAGTTCTTC. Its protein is CASSQVWGVDEQFF.

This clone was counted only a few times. In DNA form, the CDR3 reads TGTGCCAGCAGTGAATTAGGGTCTAATTCACCCCTCCACTTT. Protein sequence: CASSELGSNSPLHF. The V and J genes are TRBV25-1 and TRBJ1-6; the D is unclear. This CDR3 contains 14 residues. Germline V CDR1 and CDR2: MGHDK, SYGVNS. V gave up 1 base and J gave up 6 bases, with 7 bases separating them.

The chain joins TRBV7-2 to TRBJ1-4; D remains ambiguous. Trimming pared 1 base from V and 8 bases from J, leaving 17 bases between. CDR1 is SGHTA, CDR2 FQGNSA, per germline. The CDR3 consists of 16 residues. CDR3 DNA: TGTGCCAGCAGCTTAGGGGGTGGGGTCCTCGGGGAAAAACTGTTTTTT. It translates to CASSLGGGVLGEKLFF.

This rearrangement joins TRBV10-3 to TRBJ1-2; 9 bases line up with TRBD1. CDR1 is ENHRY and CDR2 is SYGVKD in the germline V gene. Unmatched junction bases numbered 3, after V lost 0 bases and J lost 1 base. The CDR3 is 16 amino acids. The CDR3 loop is CAISESGTGNNYGYTF. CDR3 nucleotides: TGTGCCATCAGTGAGTCCGGGACAGGGAATAACTATGGCTACACCTTC.

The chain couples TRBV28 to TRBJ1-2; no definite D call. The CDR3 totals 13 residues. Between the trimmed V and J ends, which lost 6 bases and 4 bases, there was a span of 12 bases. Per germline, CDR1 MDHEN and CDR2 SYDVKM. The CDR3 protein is CASSYGIIYGYTF. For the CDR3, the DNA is TGTGCCAGCAGCTACGGTATAATCTATGGCTACACCTTC.

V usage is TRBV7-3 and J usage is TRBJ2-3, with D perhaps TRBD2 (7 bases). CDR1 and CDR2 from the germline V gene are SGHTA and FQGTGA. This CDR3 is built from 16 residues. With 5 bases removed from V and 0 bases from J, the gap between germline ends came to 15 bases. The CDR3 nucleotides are TGTGCCAGCAGCCCCCGCGGGGGCGGGAGCACAGATACGCAGTATTTT. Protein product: CASSPRGGGSTDTQYF.

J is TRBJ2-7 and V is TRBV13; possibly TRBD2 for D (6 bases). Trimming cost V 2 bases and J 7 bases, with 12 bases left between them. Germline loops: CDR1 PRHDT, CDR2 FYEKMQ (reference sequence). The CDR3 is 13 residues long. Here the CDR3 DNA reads TGTGCCAGCAGCTTACAACTAGCATATGAGCAGTACTTC. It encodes CASSLQLAYEQYF.

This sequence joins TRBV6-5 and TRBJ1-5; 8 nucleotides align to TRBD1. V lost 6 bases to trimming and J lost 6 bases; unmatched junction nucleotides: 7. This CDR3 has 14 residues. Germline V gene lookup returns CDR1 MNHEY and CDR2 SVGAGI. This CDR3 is CASSRRGPGQPQHF. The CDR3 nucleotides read TGTGCCAGCAGCCGCAGGGGGCCGGGTCAGCCCCAGCATTTT.

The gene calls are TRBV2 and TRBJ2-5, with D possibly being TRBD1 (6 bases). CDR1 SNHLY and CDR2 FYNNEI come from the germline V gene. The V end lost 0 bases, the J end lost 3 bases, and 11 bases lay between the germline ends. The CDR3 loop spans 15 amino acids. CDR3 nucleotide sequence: TGTGCCAGCAGTGAAGCCCGGACAGCGGAAGAGACCCAGTACTTC. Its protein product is CASSEARTAEETQYF. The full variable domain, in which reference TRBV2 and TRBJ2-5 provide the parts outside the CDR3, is EPEVTQTPSHQVTQMGQEVILRCVPISNHLYFYWYRQILGQKVEFLVSFYNNEISEKSEIFDDQFSVERPDGSNFTLKIRSTKLEDSAMYFCASSEARTAEETQYFGPGTRLLVL.

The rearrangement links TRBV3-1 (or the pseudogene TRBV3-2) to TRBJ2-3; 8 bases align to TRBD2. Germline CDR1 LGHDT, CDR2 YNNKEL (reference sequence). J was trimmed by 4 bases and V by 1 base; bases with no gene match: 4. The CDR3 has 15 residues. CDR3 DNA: TGTGCCAGCAGCCAAGTAGCGGGAAGACCAGATACGCAGTATTTT. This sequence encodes CASSQVAGRPDTQYF.